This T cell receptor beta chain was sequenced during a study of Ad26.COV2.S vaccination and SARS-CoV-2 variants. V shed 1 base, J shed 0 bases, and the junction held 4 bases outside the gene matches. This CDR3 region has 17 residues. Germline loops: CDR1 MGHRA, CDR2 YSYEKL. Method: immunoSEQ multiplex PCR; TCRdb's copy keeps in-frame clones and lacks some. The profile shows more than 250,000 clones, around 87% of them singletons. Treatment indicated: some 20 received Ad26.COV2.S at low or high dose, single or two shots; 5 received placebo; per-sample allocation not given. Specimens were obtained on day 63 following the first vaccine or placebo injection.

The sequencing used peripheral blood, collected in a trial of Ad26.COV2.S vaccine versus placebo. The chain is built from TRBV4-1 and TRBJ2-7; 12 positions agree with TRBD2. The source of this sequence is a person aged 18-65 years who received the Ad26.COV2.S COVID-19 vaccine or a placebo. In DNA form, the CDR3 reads TGCGCCAGCAGCCAAGTAGGACTAGCGGGACCCTCCTACGAGCAGTACTTC. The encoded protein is CASSQVGLAGPSYEQYF.